One and the same sample provided the 26 T cell receptor beta chains below, sequenced in a study of cytomegalovirus exposure and HLA in healthy donors. The PCR contained 60 Vbeta and 13 Jbeta primers. TCRdb keeps only in-frame clones here, not all; method: immunoSEQ multiplex PCR. The sample includes about 170,000 clones, more than 75% seen only once; the top ten take about 2.5%. Sequencing was done on a sample of PBMCs. These receptors all come from a man aged 25 to 40 in good health and CMV-seropositive.

This chain links TRBV11-3 with TRBJ1-1; TRBD1 is a possible D gene (5 bases). CDR1 SGHNT and CDR2 YENEEA come from the germline V gene. V was shortened by 5 bases and J by 8 bases, with 12 bases between the two germline ends. This CDR3 comprises 12 residues. CDR3 sequence: CASSQRGGEAFF. DNA for the CDR3: TGTGCCAGCAGCCAAAGGGGAGGAGAAGCTTTCTTT.

The chain has TRBV7-9 and TRBJ2-7, with 12 bases identical to TRBD2. Germline assignment: CDR1 SEHNR and CDR2 FQNEAQ (reference sequence). The CDR3 totals 15 residues. V lost 4 bases to trimming and J lost 4 bases; unmatched junction nucleotides: 5. CDR3 in amino acids: CASSSGLAGWYEQYF. The CDR3 DNA follows: TGTGCCAGCAGCTCCGGACTAGCGGGATGGTACGAGCAGTACTTC.

The chain is built from TRBV11-3 and TRBJ2-1; TRBD2 matches at 12 bases. Looked up from germline, CDR1 is SGHNT and CDR2 is YENEEA. V lost 2 bases and J lost 7; bases outside the gene matches: 6. This CDR3 region has 16 residues. The CDR3 bases are TGTGCCAGCAGCTTACCGGGACTAGCGGGTGGAAATGAGCAGTTCTTC. It is translated as CASSLPGLAGGNEQFF.

This sequence joins TRBV5-6 and TRBJ2-7; 7 bases match TRBD2. Germline-derived CDR1 and CDR2 are SGHDT and YYEEEE. J gave up 4 bases and V 0 bases, and 4 bases lay outside the gene matches. This CDR3 has 14 residues. CDR3 DNA sequence: TGTGCCAGCAGCTTGGTTCGCGGGAGTTACGAGCAGTACGTC. This sequence encodes CASSLVRGSYEQYV.

This clone was picked up one time. The chain employs TRBV19 and TRBJ2-5; TRBD1 matches 9 bases. The CDR3 extends over 15 amino acids. J gave up 4 bases and V 1 base, and 4 bases lay outside the gene matches. Germline assignment: CDR1 LNHDA and CDR2 SQIVND (reference sequence). The CDR3 DNA reads TGTGCCAGTAGTATAGGACAGGGGGGAGGAGAGACCCAGTACTTC. Its translation is CASSIGQGGGETQYF.

The chain employs TRBV9 and TRBJ2-4; D might be TRBD1 (6 bases). CDR3 length: 16 amino acids. V lost 3 bases, J lost 2 bases, and 15 bases lay in between. Germline loops: CDR1 SGDLS, CDR2 YYNGEE. CDR3 nucleotides: TGTGCCAGCAGCGATAACAGGGATTGGTCCAAAAACATTCAGTACTTC. Translated: CASSDNRDWSKNIQYF.

The CDR3 reads CASSLDPRRDSYNEQFF. CDR3 nucleotide sequence: TGTGCCAGCAGCTTAGATCCGAGGCGGGACTCCTACAATGAGCAGTTCTTC. The chain combines TRBV11-3 with TRBJ2-1; D may be TRBD2 (6 bases). CDR3 length equals 17 residues. Germline V gene sequence: CDR1 SGHNT, CDR2 YENEEA. Trimming left V 0 bases short and J 0 bases short, with 12 bases between.

This clone was recorded many times. The rearrangement joins TRBV6-5 to TRBJ1-4, with TRBD1 identical over 9 bases. J lost 10 bases, V lost 5 bases, and 8 bases had no gene match. The CDR3 runs to 14 residues. Germline loops: CDR1 MNHEY, CDR2 SVGAGI. The CDR3 DNA is TGTGCCAGCAGTCCTCCGGGACAGGGAGGAAAACTGTTTTTT. Encoded protein: CASSPPGQGGKLFF.

A single count supports this clone. V and J are TRBV4-2 and TRBJ2-3; D ambiguous. This CDR3 contains 15 residues. The ends were cut back, 4 bases at V and 2 bases at J, with 13 bases in the middle. CDR1 LGHNA and CDR2 YNFKEQ come from the germline V gene. The CDR3 DNA reads as TGTGCCAGCAGCCCAAGCGAAACTACCACAGATACGCAGTATTTT. The encoded protein is CASSPSETTTDTQYF.

The chain uses TRBV7-2 and TRBJ2-5; D is perhaps TRBD2 (6 bases). The CDR3 extends over 14 amino acids. Germline assignment: CDR1 SGHTA and CDR2 FQGNSA. The V end lost 5 bases, the J end lost 4 bases, and 14 bases lay between the germline ends. CDR3 amino acids: CASSPRIGGETQYF. CDR3 coding DNA: TGTGCCAGCAGCCCCAGGATCGGGGGAGAGACCCAGTACTTC.

In its sample, this clone was seen once. The rearrangement links TRBV2 to TRBJ2-1, with 12 positions matching TRBD1. Germline lookup yields CDR1 SNHLY and CDR2 FYNNEI. The trim removed 6 bases at V and 9 bases at J, leaving 9 bases unmatched. The CDR3 is made up of 15 amino acids. The CDR3 DNA sequence: TGTGCCAGCAGCTCTCTGGGACAGGGGGCTGTTGAGCAGTTCTTC. Translating gives CASSSLGQGAVEQFF.

The J gene is TRBJ2-4, the V gene TRBV6-5; D call uncertain. Trimming left V 0 bases short and J 0 bases short, with 9 bases between. The CDR3 runs 16 residues. Germline V gene sequence: CDR1 MNHEY, CDR2 SVGAGI. For the CDR3, the DNA is TGTGCCAGCAGTTACTCGATGGCGGTAGCCAAAAACATTCAGTACTTC. This sequence encodes CASSYSMAVAKNIQYF.

In DNA form, the CDR3 reads TGCGCCAGCAGCCCCCGGGACTACTTCACCGGGGAGCTGTTTTTT. Protein product: CASSPRDYFTGELFF. This chain links TRBV5-1 with TRBJ2-2; 7 bases fit TRBD2. With 4 bases clipped from V and 4 bases from J, the junction kept 7 bases outside the gene matches. Germline CDR1 and CDR2: SGHRS and YFSETQ. This CDR3 contains 15 residues.

The chain is built from TRBV7-9 and TRBJ1-4; 8 nucleotides agree with TRBD1. Losses at the gene ends were 1 base for V and 4 bases for J; bases not matched to a gene: 5. Germline CDR1 is SEHNR and CDR2 is FQNEAQ (reference sequence). The CDR3 runs to 16 residues. CDR3 sequence (DNA): TGTGCCAGCAGCTTAGGGGCAGGGGGCGGTAATGAAAAACTGTTTTTT. It specifies CASSLGAGGGNEKLFF.

In DNA, the CDR3 is TGTGCCAGCAACTCCGGGACAGGGGGCGAGCAGTACTTC. The encoded protein is CASNSGTGGEQYF. The chain recombines TRBV4-2 with TRBJ2-7; TRBD1 agrees at 11 bases. V lost 7 bases to trimming and J lost 6 bases; unmatched junction nucleotides: 5. The germline V gene encodes CDR1 LGHNA and CDR2 YNFKEQ. The CDR3 is 13 residues long.

The V gene is TRBV27, the J gene TRBJ1-1; 7 positions agree with TRBD1. This CDR3 contains 13 residues. Germline V lookup: CDR1 MNHEY, CDR2 SMNVEV (reference sequence). Trimming at V came to 9 bases and at J to 5 bases, leaving 9 bases not matched to a gene. The CDR3 region has the DNA TGTGCCAGTCGACAGGGAACAAGGACTGAAGCTTTCTTT. Encoded protein: CASRQGTRTEAFF.

The CDR3: CASSLGPSGRDEQYV. The DNA for the CDR3 is TGTGCCAGCAGCTTAGGCCCAAGCGGGAGGGACGAGCAGTACGTC. This chain joins TRBV7-2 and TRBJ2-7; 10 nucleotides match TRBD2. The CDR3 covers 15 residues. V was clipped by 1 base and J by 5 bases; unmatched bases: 5. The germline V gene has CDR1 SGHTA and CDR2 FQGNSA.

This chain uses TRBV9 with TRBJ2-3; TRBD2 agrees at 11 bases. V shed 0 bases, J shed 0 bases, and the junction held 0 bases outside the gene matches. Germline V gene data show CDR1 as SGDLS and CDR2 as YYNGEE. The CDR3 length is 16 residues. The CDR3 DNA reads as TGTGCCAGCAGCGTAGGGACTAGCGGGAGCACAGATACGCAGTATTTT. Translated, it gives CASSVGTSGSTDTQYF.

This rearrangement joins TRBV2 to TRBJ2-3, with TRBD1 as a possible D gene (5 bases). This CDR3 has 15 residues. Germline assignment: CDR1 SNHLY and CDR2 FYNNEI. Trimming cost V 2 bases and J 4 bases, with 13 bases left between them. CDR3 amino acids: CASSERGREPDTQYF. CDR3 in DNA: TGTGCCAGCAGTGAAAGGGGCAGGGAACCAGATACGCAGTATTTT.

This chain links TRBV7-3 with TRBJ2-5; 7 positions agree with TRBD1. The end of the DNA fits TRBJ2-7 better, so the J call may be wrong. This CDR3 spans 13 amino acids. The germline V gene encodes CDR1 SGHTA and CDR2 FQGTGA. CDR3 region: CASSRDRADEQYF. DNA for the CDR3: TGTGCCAGCAGCCGTGACAGGGCGGACGAGCAGTACTTC.

V gene TRBV7-9 combines with J gene TRBJ2-6; tentative D call: TRBD2 (7 bases). Germline loops: CDR1 SEHNR, CDR2 FQNEAQ (reference sequence). Trimming took 3 bases from V and 4 from J, leaving 19 bases between them. The CDR3 sequence is 18 residues long. The CDR3 spells CASSFGGATVYGANVLTF. Written as DNA, the CDR3 is TGTGCCAGCAGCTTTGGGGGGGCTACCGTCTACGGGGCCAACGTCCTGACTTTC.

The chain is built from TRBV9 and TRBJ1-1; tentatively, D is TRBD1 (6 bases). The CDR3 consists of 13 residues. With 3 bases removed from V and 5 bases from J, the gap between germline ends came to 11 bases. The germline V gene encodes CDR1 SGDLS and CDR2 YYNGEE. CDR3 sequence: CASSATGRTEAFF. CDR3 nucleotide sequence: TGTGCCAGCAGCGCGACAGGTAGAACTGAAGCTTTCTTT. Full variable domain (rest looked up from reference TRBV9 and TRBJ1-1): DSGVTQTPKHLITATGQRVTLRCSPRSGDLSVYWYQQSLDQGLQFLIQYYNGEERAKGNILERFSAQQFPDLHSELNLSSLELGDSALYFCASSATGRTEAFFGQGTRLTVV.

The rearrangement joins TRBV15 to TRBJ2-3; TRBD2 matches at 10 bases. J gave up 6 bases and V 7 bases, and 4 bases lay outside the gene matches. The CDR3 has 13 amino acids. Per the germline V gene, CDR1 is LNHNV and CDR2 is YYDKDF (reference sequence). CDR3 coding DNA: TGTGCCACCACTAGCGGGAGCGTGGATACGCAGTATTTT. Translated: CATTSGSVDTQYF.

This chain connects TRBV2 to TRBJ1-1, with 7 positions matching TRBD1. The CDR3 spans 14 residues. Germline CDR1 reads SNHLY; CDR2 reads FYNNEI. The V segment lost 5 bases and the J segment 4 bases; nucleotides outside the gene matches: 7. CDR3 coding DNA: TGTGCCAGCAGTCTGACACAGGGGAGCACTGAAGCTTTCTTT. This gives the protein CASSLTQGSTEAFF.

The chain links TRBV6-6 to TRBJ2-1, with 9 nucleotides matching TRBD1. CDR1 is MNHNY and CDR2 is SVGAGI in the germline V gene (reference sequence). J lost 7 bases, V lost 4 bases, and 5 bases had no gene match. The CDR3 has 14 amino acids. CDR3 nucleotide sequence: TGTGCCAGCAGTTCCAGAGGGACAGGGAATGAGCAGTTCTTC. Residues: CASSSRGTGNEQFF.

The chain links TRBV5-6 to TRBJ1-1; 9 nucleotides agree with TRBD1. In germline, CDR1 is SGHDT, CDR2 YYEEEE. The CDR3 has 13 amino acids. Unmatched junction bases numbered 11, after V lost 4 bases and J lost 13 bases. The CDR3 loop reads CASSQKDRGNDFF. The DNA of the CDR3 is TGTGCCAGCAGCCAGAAGGACAGGGGAAACGATTTCTTT.